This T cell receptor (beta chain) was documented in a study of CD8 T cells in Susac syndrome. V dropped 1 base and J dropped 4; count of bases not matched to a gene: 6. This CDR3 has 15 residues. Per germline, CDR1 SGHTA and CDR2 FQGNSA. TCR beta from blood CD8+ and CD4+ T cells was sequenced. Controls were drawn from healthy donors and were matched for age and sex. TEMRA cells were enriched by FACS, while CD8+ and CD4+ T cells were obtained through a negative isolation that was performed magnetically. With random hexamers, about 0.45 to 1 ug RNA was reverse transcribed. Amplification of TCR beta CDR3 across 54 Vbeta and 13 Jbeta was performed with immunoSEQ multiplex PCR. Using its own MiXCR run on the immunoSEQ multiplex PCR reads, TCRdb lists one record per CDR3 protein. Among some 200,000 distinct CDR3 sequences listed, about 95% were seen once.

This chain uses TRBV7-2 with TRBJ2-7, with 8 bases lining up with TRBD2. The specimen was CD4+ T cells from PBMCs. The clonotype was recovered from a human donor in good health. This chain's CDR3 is CASSLESGSGYEQYF. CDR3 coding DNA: TGTGCCAGCAGCTTAGAGAGCGGGAGTGGATACGAGCAGTACTTC.